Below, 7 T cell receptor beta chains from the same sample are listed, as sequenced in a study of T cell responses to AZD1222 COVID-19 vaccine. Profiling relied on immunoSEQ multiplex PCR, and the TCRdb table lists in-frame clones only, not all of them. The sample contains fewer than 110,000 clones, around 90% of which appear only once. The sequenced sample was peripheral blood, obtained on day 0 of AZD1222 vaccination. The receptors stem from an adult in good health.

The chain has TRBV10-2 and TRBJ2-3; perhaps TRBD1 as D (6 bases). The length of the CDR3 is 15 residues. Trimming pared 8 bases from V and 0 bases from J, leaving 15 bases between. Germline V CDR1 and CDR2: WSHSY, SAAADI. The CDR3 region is CASRADRRSTDTQYF. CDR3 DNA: TGCGCCAGCCGAGCAGACAGGCGGAGCACAGATACGCAGTATTTT.

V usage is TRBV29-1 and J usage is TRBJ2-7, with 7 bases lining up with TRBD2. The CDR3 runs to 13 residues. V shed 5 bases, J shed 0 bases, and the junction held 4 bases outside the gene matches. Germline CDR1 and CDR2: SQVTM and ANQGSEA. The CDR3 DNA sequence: TGCAGCGTTTACGGGGGGAACTCCTACGAGCAGTACTTC. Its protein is CSVYGGNSYEQYF.

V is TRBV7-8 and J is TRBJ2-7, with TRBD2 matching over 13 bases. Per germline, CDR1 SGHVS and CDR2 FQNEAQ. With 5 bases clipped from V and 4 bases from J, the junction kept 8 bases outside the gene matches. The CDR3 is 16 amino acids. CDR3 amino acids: CASSPYRLAGGYEQYF. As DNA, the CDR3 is TGTGCCAGCAGCCCGTACCGACTAGCGGGGGGTTACGAGCAGTACTTC.

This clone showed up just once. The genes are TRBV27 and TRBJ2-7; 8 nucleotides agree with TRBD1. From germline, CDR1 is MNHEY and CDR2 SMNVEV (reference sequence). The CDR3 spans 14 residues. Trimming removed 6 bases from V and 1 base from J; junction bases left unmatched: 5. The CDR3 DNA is TGTGCCAGCAGGCGGACAGGGAGTTCCTACGAGCAGTACTTC. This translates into CASRRTGSSYEQYF.

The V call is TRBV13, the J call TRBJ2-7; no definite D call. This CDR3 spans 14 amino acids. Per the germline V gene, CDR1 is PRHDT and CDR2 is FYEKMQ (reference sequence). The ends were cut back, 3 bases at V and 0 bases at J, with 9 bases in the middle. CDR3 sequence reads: CASSFPATSYEQYF. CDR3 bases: TGTGCCAGCAGCTTCCCAGCGACCTCCTACGAGCAGTACTTC.

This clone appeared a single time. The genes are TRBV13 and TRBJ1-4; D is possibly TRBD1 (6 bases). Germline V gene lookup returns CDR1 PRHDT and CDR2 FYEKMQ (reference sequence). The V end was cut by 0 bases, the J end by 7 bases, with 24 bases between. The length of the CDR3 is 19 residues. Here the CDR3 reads CASSLGPFRLGGGGEKLFF. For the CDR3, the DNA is TGTGCCAGCAGCTTAGGCCCCTTTCGACTTGGGGGCGGAGGTGAAAAACTGTTTTTT.

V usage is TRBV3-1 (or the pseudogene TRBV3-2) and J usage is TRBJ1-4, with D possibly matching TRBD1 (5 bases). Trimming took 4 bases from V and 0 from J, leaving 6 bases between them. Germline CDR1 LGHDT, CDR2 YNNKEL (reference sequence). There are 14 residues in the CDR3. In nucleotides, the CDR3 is TGTGCCAGCAGCCCGACAGCAACTAATGAAAAACTGTTTTTT. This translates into CASSPTATNEKLFF.